What follows is one TCR beta chain and its context. Its specificity is unknown. The sample originates from a study of OX40 agonist ivuxolimab in advanced cancers. On the study more broadly: The group had a mean age of approximately 60 years, ranged from roughly 20 to 80, and was around 86% male. Past anti-PD-1, anti-PD-L1 or anti-CTLA-4 therapy was accepted, and roughly 42% had received some.

The protocol was immunoSEQ multiplex PCR, while the TCRdb copy is restricted to in-frame clones and leaves out a portion. The sample records approximately 23,000 clones, 80% to 90% being singletons. Study-wide results and caveats: At 0.1 to 3.0 mg/kg and by week 6, CD4+ and CD8+ T cells in the blood had expanded clonally. Certain nonresponders likewise exhibited a low normalized T-cell clonal expansion.

The source of this sequence is an adult with an advanced solid tumor such as melanoma, head and neck, liver or kidney cancer. The sequences come from CD4+ or CD8+ T cells sorted from blood, collected in a trial of the OX40 agonist ivuxolimab.

The CDR3 region has the DNA TGTGCCAGCAGCGAAAGGATCAGCAATCAGCCCCAGCATTTT. Amino acids: CASSERISNQPQHF. J is TRBJ1-5 and V is TRBV7-8; D gene unclear. The V end was cut by 5 bases, the J end by 1 base, with 9 bases between. Looked up from germline, CDR1 is SGHVS and CDR2 is FQNEAQ. The CDR3 spans 14 residues.